The 19 T cell receptor beta chains below were found in one sample sequenced in a study of T cell responses to AZD1222 COVID-19 vaccine (dated by TCRdb to about 2021). Read against the paper, the sample's time point label means: baseline before first vaccination. The library was built by means of the immunoSEQ multiplex PCR assay. What TCRdb holds here is the immuneACCESS table cut down to in-frame rearrangements. Part of the clones is not present; checked against another copy, under half of the missing clones reflect an unresolved V gene, and the others are unexplained. The sample table shows tens of thousands of clones, and 80% to 90% are seen once. Around 2% of the sample is taken by the ten largest. This specimen consisted of peripheral blood, obtained on day 0 of AZD1222 vaccination. Receptor source: an adult in good health.

The V gene is TRBV7-2, the J gene TRBJ2-5, with D perhaps TRBD2 (5 bases). The CDR3 has 15 residues. CDR1 is SGHTA, CDR2 FQGNSA, per germline. V lost 0 bases, J lost 1 base, and 9 bases lay in between. CDR3 in amino acids: CASSLASTTQETQYF. CDR3 DNA sequence: TGTGCCAGCAGCTTAGCGTCGACTACCCAAGAGACCCAGTACTTC.

This rearrangement joins TRBV4-1 to TRBJ2-1; 14 bases are shared with TRBD2. J lost 7 bases, V lost 3 bases, and 2 bases had no gene match. Germline lookup yields CDR1 MGHRA and CDR2 YSYEKL. The CDR3 contains 15 residues. In DNA form, the CDR3 reads TGCGCCAGCAGCCAGGGACTAGCGGGAGAAAATGAGCAGTTCTTC. Protein product: CASSQGLAGENEQFF.

The chain employs TRBV18 and TRBJ2-7; 7 bases are a match to TRBD1. There are 17 residues in the CDR3. Looked up from germline, CDR1 is KGHSH and CDR2 is LQKENI. J lost 0 bases, V lost 1 base, and 9 bases had no gene match. CDR3 coding DNA: TGTGCCAGCTCACCACAGGCCGGGACAGATTACTCCTACGAGCAGTACTTC. Its protein product is CASSPQAGTDYSYEQYF. The variable domain in full, completed from reference TRBV18 and TRBJ2-7, reads NAGVMQNPRHLVRRRGQEARLRCSPMKGHSHVYWYRQLPEEGLKFMVYLQKENIIDESGMPKERFSAEFPKEGPSILRIQQVVRGDSAAYFCASSPQAGTDYSYEQYFGPGTRLTVT.

This rearrangement joins TRBV9 to TRBJ2-1, with TRBD2 matching 7 bases. Germline values: CDR1 SGDLS, CDR2 YYNGEE. CDR3 length equals 15 residues. V gave up 2 bases and J gave up 5 bases; unmatched junction bases: 7. CDR3 sequence: CASSVTGTTNNEQFF. The CDR3 nucleotides are TGTGCCAGCAGCGTCACCGGGACTACGAACAATGAGCAGTTCTTC.

This chain links TRBV7-2 with TRBJ2-1, with 11 bases that match TRBD2. The germline CDR1 and CDR2 sequences are SGHTA and FQGNSA. This CDR3 spans 17 amino acids. The V gene end was trimmed by 4 bases and the J gene end by 6 bases; junction bases not matched to a gene: 11. The chain's CDR3 is CASSSKWGSGRANEQFF. In nucleotides, the CDR3 is TGTGCCAGCAGCTCCAAATGGGGTAGCGGGAGGGCCAATGAGCAGTTCTTC.

The chain is built from TRBV19 and TRBJ2-1; D is undetermined. V was cut by 3 bases and J by 0 bases, with 12 bases left in between. The CDR3 contains 16 residues. The germline V gene encodes CDR1 LNHDA and CDR2 SQIVND (reference sequence). The DNA of the CDR3 is TGTGCCAGTAGTATTTTCCTAAAACTCTCCTACAATGAGCAGTTCTTC. Amino acids: CASSIFLKLSYNEQFF.

The V call is TRBV10-3, the J call TRBJ1-3; 8 bases line up with TRBD1. Trimming cost V 3 bases and J 1 base; bases outside gene matches: 5. The CDR3 totals 16 residues. The germline gives CDR1 ENHRY, CDR2 SYGVKD. CDR3 nucleotide sequence: TGTGCCATCAGTGATCACACAGGGGGATCTGGAAACACCATATATTTT. Protein product: CAISDHTGGSGNTIYF.

The V gene is TRBV28, the J gene TRBJ1-5; 7 positions match TRBD1. CDR3 size: 15 residues. The germline CDR1 and CDR2 sequences are MDHEN and SYDVKM. After removal of 5 bases from V and 3 bases from J, the junction contained 7 bases not matched to a gene. CDR3 region: CASSRPGTDNQPQHF. Here the CDR3 DNA reads TGTGCCAGCAGTCGCCCGGGGACAGACAATCAGCCCCAGCATTTT.

The chain couples TRBV12-3 or TRBV12-4 to TRBJ2-1; 7 bases fit TRBD2. V trimming: 5 bases; J trimming: 12 bases; junction bases outside the gene matches: 4. The length of the CDR3 is 11 residues. The CDR3: CASSVTSAQFF. CDR3 coding DNA: TGTGCCAGCAGTGTCACTAGCGCGCAGTTCTTC.

The chain is built from TRBV18 and TRBJ1-1, with TRBD1 identical over 7 bases. This CDR3 has 14 amino acids. After removal of 3 bases from V and 5 bases from J, the junction contained 6 bases not matched to a gene. Germline CDR1 and CDR2: KGHSH and LQKENI. The CDR3 region has the DNA TGTGCCAGCTCACCGACGACAGGGAAGACTGAAGCTTTCTTT. This codes for CASSPTTGKTEAFF.

The chain joins TRBV7-9 to TRBJ1-3; TRBD1 aligns across 7 bases. Germline CDR1 and CDR2: SEHNR and FQNEAQ (reference sequence). Losses at the gene ends were 4 bases for V and 4 bases for J; bases not matched to a gene: 10. The CDR3 spans 16 residues. The CDR3 loop reads CASSSSTGWRGNTIYF. CDR3 nucleotide sequence: TGTGCCAGCAGCTCCTCGACAGGGTGGAGGGGAAACACCATATATTTT. Combining the CDR3 with reference TRBV7-9 and TRBJ1-3 gives the whole variable domain DTGVSQNPRHKITKRGQNVTFRCDPISEHNRLYWYRQTLGQGPEFLTYFQNEAQLEKSRLLSDRFSAERPKGSFSTLEIQRTEQGDSAMYLCASSSSTGWRGNTIYFGEGSWLTVV.

The chain has TRBV4-2 and TRBJ1-2, with D unresolved. The CDR3 runs 15 residues. Germline CDR1 and CDR2: LGHNA and YNFKEQ. Trimming shortened V by 0 bases and J by 3 bases, and 11 bases separated the two germline ends. CDR3 loop: CASSQDLGSHYGYTF. The CDR3 DNA reads as TGTGCCAGCAGCCAAGATCTGGGTTCTCACTATGGCTACACCTTC.

This chain links TRBV4-1 with TRBJ2-7; a possible D gene is TRBD2 (6 bases). CDR1 MGHRA and CDR2 YSYEKL come from the germline V gene. The CDR3 sequence is 17 residues long. V was cut by 0 bases and J by 1 base, with 16 bases left in between. The CDR3 loop reads CASSQEGGAGASYEQYF. Here the CDR3 DNA reads TGCGCCAGCAGCCAAGAAGGAGGGGCAGGAGCTTCCTACGAGCAGTACTTC.

The V and J genes are TRBV10-3 and TRBJ2-2; either TRBD1 or TRBD2 may fit D (5 bases each). The CDR3 length is 15 residues. Between the trimmed V and J ends, which lost 4 bases and 1 base, there was a span of 10 bases. Germline-derived CDR1 and CDR2 are ENHRY and SYGVKD. CDR3 coding DNA: TGTGCCATCAGTGCGGGGACCCAGAACACCGGGGAGCTGTTTTTT. It is translated as CAISAGTQNTGELFF.

V and J are TRBV11-2 and TRBJ2-1; 10 bases fit TRBD2. V shed 6 bases and J 0 bases; nucleotides not matched to a gene: 2. Germline V gives CDR1 SGHAT, CDR2 FQNNGV. The CDR3 runs 15 residues. The CDR3 region is CASRRTSGSYNEQFF. Written as DNA, the CDR3 is TGTGCCAGCAGACGGACTAGCGGCTCCTACAATGAGCAGTTCTTC.

The rearrangement joins TRBV6-4 to TRBJ2-7, with D maybe TRBD2 (5 bases). Trimming took 4 bases from V and 7 from J, leaving 17 bases between them. Looked up from germline, CDR1 is MRHNA and CDR2 is SNTAGT. The CDR3 extends over 14 amino acids. In DNA, the CDR3 is TGTGCCAGCAGTGGGACTCCGGGGTCGGTTGAGCAGTACTTC. Protein: CASSGTPGSVEQYF.

The chain combines TRBV19 with TRBJ1-2; D is possibly TRBD1 (5 bases). Germline CDR1 LNHDA, CDR2 SQIVND (reference sequence). With 7 bases removed from V and 4 bases from J, the gap between germline ends came to 19 bases. This CDR3 has 15 residues. CDR3 nucleotide sequence: TGTGCCAGTAAACCCTCCGGCAGGGAGAGCTATGGCTACACCTTC. Its translation: CASKPSGRESYGYTF. The full variable domain, in which reference TRBV19 and TRBJ1-2 provide the parts outside the CDR3, is DGGITQSPKYLFRKEGQNVTLSCEQNLNHDAMYWYRQDPGQGLRLIYYSQIVNDFQKGDIAEGYSVSREKKESFPLTVTSAQKNPTAFYLCASKPSGRESYGYTFGSGTRLTVV.

The gene calls are TRBV11-2 and TRBJ2-1; TRBD1 agrees at 9 bases. The CDR3 loop spans 16 amino acids. The J segment lost 5 bases and the V segment lost 0 bases, leaving 5 bases of the junction unmatched. Germline CDR1 reads SGHAT; CDR2 reads FQNNGV. CDR3 sequence reads: CASSLDQGDRDNEQFF. The CDR3 DNA reads TGTGCCAGCAGCTTAGATCAAGGGGACAGGGACAATGAGCAGTTCTTC.

The gene calls are TRBV10-3 and TRBJ1-6, with TRBD1 matching 7 bases. The V and J ends lost 0 bases and 12 bases, in that order; junction bases with no gene match: 8. CDR3 length: 15 residues. CDR1 is ENHRY and CDR2 is SYGVKD in the germline V gene. The CDR3 loop reads CAISESLTGSKPLHF. CDR3 DNA sequence: TGTGCCATCAGTGAGTCGCTGACAGGGTCGAAACCCCTCCACTTT.